This TCR beta chain is from a study of T cells after yellow fever vaccination. In making TCR cDNA, 5'RACE template switching added a universal primer site and UMIs to it. TCRdb used MiXCR to reprocess the 5' RACE reads, holding one entry per CDR3 protein. The sample records about 260,000 distinct CDR3 sequences, around 3.5% being singletons. General study results and limits: The presence of abundant clonotypes contaminating from the bulk population was possible in FACS-sorted repertoires.

The CDR3 is made up of 16 amino acids. The V segment lost 1 base and the J segment 6 bases; nucleotides outside the gene matches: 11. CDR1 and CDR2 from the germline V gene are LGHNA and YSLEER. There are many counts of this clonotype. Its antigen is undetermined. The sequences come from PBMCs, collected 15 days after the yellow fever booster vaccination. The J gene is TRBJ2-7, the V gene TRBV4-3; 8 bases line up with TRBD1. This receptor was taken from a man between 18 and 29 years old who received the YFV17D yellow fever vaccine. CDR3 coding DNA: TGCGCCAGCAGCCAAGGAAATAGCGCAGGGGGCAGCGAGCAGTACTTC. As protein: CASSQGNSAGGSEQYF.